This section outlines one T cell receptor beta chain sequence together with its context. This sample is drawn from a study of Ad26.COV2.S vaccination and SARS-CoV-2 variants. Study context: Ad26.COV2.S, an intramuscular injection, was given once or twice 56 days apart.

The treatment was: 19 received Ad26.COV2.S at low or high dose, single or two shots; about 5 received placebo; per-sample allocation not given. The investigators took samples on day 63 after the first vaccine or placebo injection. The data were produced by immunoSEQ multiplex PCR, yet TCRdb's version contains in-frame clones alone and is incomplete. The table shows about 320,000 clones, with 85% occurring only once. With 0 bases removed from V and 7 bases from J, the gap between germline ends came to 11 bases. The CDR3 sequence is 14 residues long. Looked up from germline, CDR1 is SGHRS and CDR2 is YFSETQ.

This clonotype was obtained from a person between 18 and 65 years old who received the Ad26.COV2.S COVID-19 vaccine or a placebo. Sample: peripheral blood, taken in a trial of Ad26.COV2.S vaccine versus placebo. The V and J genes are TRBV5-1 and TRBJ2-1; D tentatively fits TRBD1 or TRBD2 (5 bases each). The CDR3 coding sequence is TGCGCCAGCAGCTTGGGAGGGGCCCGAAATGAGCAGTTCTTC. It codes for CASSLGGARNEQFF.